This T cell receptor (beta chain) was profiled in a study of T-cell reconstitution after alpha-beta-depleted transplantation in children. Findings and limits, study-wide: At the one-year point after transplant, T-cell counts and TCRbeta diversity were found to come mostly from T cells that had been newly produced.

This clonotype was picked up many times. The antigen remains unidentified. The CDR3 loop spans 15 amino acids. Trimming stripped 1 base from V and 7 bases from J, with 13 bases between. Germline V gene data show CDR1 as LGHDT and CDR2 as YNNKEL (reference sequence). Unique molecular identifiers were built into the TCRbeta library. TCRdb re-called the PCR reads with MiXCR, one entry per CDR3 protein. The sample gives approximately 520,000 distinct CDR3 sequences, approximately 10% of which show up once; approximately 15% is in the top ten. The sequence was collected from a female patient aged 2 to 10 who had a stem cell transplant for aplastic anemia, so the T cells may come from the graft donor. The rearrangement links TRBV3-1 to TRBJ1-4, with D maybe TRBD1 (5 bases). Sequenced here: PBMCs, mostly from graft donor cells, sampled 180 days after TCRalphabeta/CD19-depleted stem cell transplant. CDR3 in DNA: TGTGCCAGCAGCCAAGGGGTCGGGACCTTTGAAAAACTGTTTTTT. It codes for CASSQGVGTFEKLFF.